This entry lists 6 T cell receptor beta chains sequenced from one sample in a study of T cells after yellow fever vaccination. TCRdb processed the 5' RACE reads anew with MiXCR; each CDR3 protein has one entry. The sample has hundreds of thousands of distinct CDR3 sequences; more than 3% are singletons. The material sequenced was PBMCs, taken on the day of the yellow fever booster vaccination. These receptor sequences come from a man between 18 and 35 years old who received the YFV17D yellow fever vaccine.

The chain combines TRBV7-2 with TRBJ2-2; unclear D gene. Germline V lookup: CDR1 SGHTA, CDR2 FQGNSA. CDR3 length: 14 amino acids. Trimming cost V 4 bases and J 4 bases, with 10 bases left between them. The CDR3 nucleotides are TGTGCCAGCAGCTCCGCCCCCGGCACCGGGGAGCTGTTTTTT. Its translation: CASSSAPGTGELFF.

This clonotype was counted at least ten times. The CDR3 DNA reads as TGCGCCAGCAGGAGCATAGAGCGGGGGAGAGATACGCAGTATTTT. Protein: CASRSIERGRDTQYF. The rearrangement links TRBV5-1 to TRBJ2-3; 8 bases are a match to TRBD2. Germline loops: CDR1 SGHRS, CDR2 YFSETQ. Losses at the gene ends were 5 bases for V and 5 bases for J; bases not matched to a gene: 10. CDR3 length: 15 residues.

This clonotype was observed a handful of times. This rearrangement joins TRBV6-2 or TRBV6-3 to TRBJ2-5, with D perhaps matching TRBD1 (5 bases). Trimming removed 1 base at V and 0 bases at J, with 6 bases between. CDR3 length equals 14 residues. Germline V gene sequence: CDR1 MNHEY, CDR2 SVGEGT. The CDR3 region has the DNA TGTGCCAGCAGTTACTTGGGGCACCAAGAGACCCAGTACTTC. Protein sequence: CASSYLGHQETQYF.

In its sample, this clonotype was seen many times. The chain carries TRBV5-8 and TRBJ2-1; unclear D gene. The V and J ends lost 0 bases and 3 bases respectively, with 4 bases between them. Per the germline V gene, CDR1 is SGHTS and CDR2 is YDEGEE. This CDR3 has 13 residues. The CDR3 region has the DNA TGTGCCAGCAGCTTGGAGATCTACAATGAGCAGTTCTTC. Amino acid sequence: CASSLEIYNEQFF.

This clonotype showed up just a few times. The chain carries TRBV9 and TRBJ2-5; TRBD2 aligns across 8 bases. V lost 1 base, J lost 2 bases, and 7 bases stayed unmatched. Germline values: CDR1 SGDLS, CDR2 YYNGEE. This CDR3 region has 16 residues. The CDR3 DNA sequence: TGTGCCAGCAGCGTAACTGGCGGGGGGACACAAGAGACCCAGTACTTC. It yields the protein CASSVTGGGTQETQYF.

This clonotype was detected only a few times. V is TRBV7-9 and J is TRBJ1-1; maybe TRBD1 (6 bases). V shed 4 bases and J shed 5 bases, with 8 bases lying between them. CDR3 length: 12 residues. Germline loops: CDR1 SEHNR, CDR2 FQNEAQ (reference sequence). CDR3 coding DNA: TGTGCCAGCAGCTCTACAGGGACTGAAGCTTTCTTT. It encodes CASSSTGTEAFF. Full variable domain (missing parts from reference TRBV7-9 and TRBJ1-1): DTGVSQNPRHKITKRGQNVTFRCDPISEHNRLYWYRQTLGQGPEFLTYFQNEAQLEKSRLLSDRFSAERPKGSFSTLEIQRTEQGDSAMYLCASSSTGTEAFFGQGTRLTVV.